A single sample gave rise to the 24 T cell receptor beta chains below, sequenced in a study of early T cells in non-severe SARS-CoV-2 infection (dated by TCRdb to the early 2020s). Library method: 5' RACE. These reads were obtained on a NextSeq 500. TCRdb reworked the public reads: Q25 trimming with fastp, MiXCR clone assembly, productive beta chains retained. Records with the same CDR3 protein are collapsed into one entry carrying the most frequent genes and DNA. The sample contains tens of thousands of distinct CDR3 sequences, approximately 9.7% of them found a single time. Of the sample, 20% to 25% falls within the top ten clones. Sequencing input: whole blood. These receptors were obtained from an adult who was a healthcare worker with PCR-confirmed SARS-CoV-2 infection or an uninfected control (not recorded which).

This clonotype has a count of ten or more. The chain has TRBV27 and TRBJ2-7; D may be TRBD2 (5 bases). The length of the CDR3 is 14 residues. V lost 0 bases, J lost 1 base, and 7 bases lay in between. Germline V CDR1 and CDR2: MNHEY, SMNVEV (reference sequence). CDR3 DNA: TGTGCCAGCAGTTTATCCCCGGGATCCTACGAGCAGTACTTC. Translation gives CASSLSPGSYEQYF.

The rearrangement links TRBV6-2 or TRBV6-3 to TRBJ2-7, with D maybe TRBD1 (5 bases). CDR3 length equals 15 residues. Germline V gene lookup returns CDR1 MNHEY and CDR2 SVGEGT. Trimming removed 5 bases from V and 2 bases from J, with 16 bases in between. CDR3 residues: CASSTLLQAPYEQYF. For the CDR3, the DNA is TGTGCCAGCAGTACCCTTTTACAGGCCCCCTACGAGCAGTACTTC.

The rearrangement links TRBV28 to TRBJ2-7, with D perhaps given as TRBD1 or TRBD2 (5 bases each). V shed 6 bases and J shed 7 bases, with 19 bases lying between them. The CDR3 sequence is 14 residues long. In germline, CDR1 is MDHEN, CDR2 SYDVKM. The DNA of the CDR3 is TGTGCCAGCAGACCACCGGGACCGGGTGTAGAGCAGTACTTC. This sequence encodes CASRPPGPGVEQYF. The entire variable domain, with the rest obtained from reference TRBV28 and TRBJ2-7, is as follows: DVKVTQSSRYLVKRTGEKVFLECVQDMDHENMFWYRQDPGLGLRLIYFSYDVKMKEKGDIPEGYSVSREKKERFSLILESASTNQTSMYLCASRPPGPGVEQYFGPGTRLTVT.

This clonotype was seen a handful of times. This chain joins TRBV7-6 and TRBJ1-2; TRBD1 matches at 11 bases. Germline V gene sequence: CDR1 SGHVS, CDR2 FNYEAQ. Trimming took 2 bases from V and 7 from J; bases not matched to a gene: 9. CDR3 length equals 16 residues. CDR3 loop: CASSLSGQGASGGYTF. In DNA, the CDR3 is TGTGCCAGCAGCTTATCCGGACAGGGGGCATCTGGTGGCTACACCTTC. The full variable domain, its missing parts supplied by reference TRBV7-6 and TRBJ1-2, is GAGVSQSPRYKVTKRGQDVALRCDPISGHVSLYWYRQALGQGPEFLTYFNYEAQQDKSGLPNDRFSAERPEGSISTLTIQRTEQRDSAMYRCASSLSGQGASGGYTFGSGTRLTVV.

This clonotype was detected ten times or more. V is TRBV3-1 and J is TRBJ1-2; 7 bases map to TRBD1. This CDR3 comprises 15 residues. Trimming removed 0 bases from V and 8 bases from J; junction bases left unmatched: 9. Germline values: CDR1 LGHDT, CDR2 YNNKEL (reference sequence). CDR3: CASSQDWDRSIGYTF. The CDR3 coding sequence is TGTGCCAGCAGCCAAGACTGGGACAGATCTATAGGCTACACCTTC.

This clonotype appeared many times. The chain couples TRBV5-1 to TRBJ2-1; 10 positions agree with TRBD2. This CDR3 has 19 amino acids. V shed 0 bases, J shed 7 bases, and the junction held 16 bases outside the gene matches. Germline V gene lookup returns CDR1 SGHRS and CDR2 YFSETQ. The CDR3 sequence: CASSLVASGGFGVWNEQFF. CDR3 sequence (DNA): TGCGCCAGCAGCTTGGTGGCTAGCGGGGGCTTTGGAGTATGGAATGAGCAGTTCTTC.

This clonotype was found a few times. The chain recombines TRBV11-2 with TRBJ2-7; unclear D gene. The V gene lost 5 bases and the J gene lost 5 bases, with 16 bases spanning the gap. Germline CDR1 is SGHAT and CDR2 is FQNNGV. The CDR3 extends over 14 amino acids. The CDR3 protein is CASSISPAKNEQYF. DNA of the CDR3: TGTGCCAGCAGCATCAGCCCAGCCAAGAACGAGCAGTACTTC.

This clonotype has ten or more counts. The V and J genes are TRBV18 and TRBJ1-2, with TRBD1 matching 7 bases. The CDR3 is made up of 14 amino acids. Germline CDR1 KGHSH, CDR2 LQKENI. V shed 4 bases and J 4 bases; nucleotides not matched to a gene: 6. DNA of the CDR3: TGTGCCAGCTCACTCTCGCAGGGGGTCTATGGCTACACCTTC. Translated, it gives CASSLSQGVYGYTF.

This clonotype has only a few counts. This chain joins TRBV3-1 and TRBJ1-5; D is unresolved. Germline V gene lookup returns CDR1 LGHDT and CDR2 YNNKEL (reference sequence). The CDR3 totals 13 residues. Trimming left V 1 base short and J 7 bases short, with 8 bases between. CDR3 loop: CASSQGSWQPQHF. CDR3 nucleotides: TGTGCCAGCAGCCAAGGCAGTTGGCAGCCCCAGCATTTT.

Only a few counts were recorded for this clonotype. V and J are TRBV21-1 and TRBJ2-7. TRBV21-1 is a recognized pseudogene. The CDR3 spans 10 residues. Here the CDR3 DNA reads TGTGCCATCCCTTCCCACGAGCAGTACTTC. This codes for CAIPSHEQYF.

This clonotype was detected many times. The J gene is TRBJ1-2, the V gene TRBV27; D ambiguous. The CDR3 runs to 14 residues. Germline CDR1 is MNHEY and CDR2 is SMNVEV (reference sequence). Trimming removed 5 bases at V and 8 bases at J, with 18 bases between. CDR3 nucleotide sequence: TGTGCCAGCAGTACGCTGACGGACTTTGACGGCTACACCTTC. Protein: CASSTLTDFDGYTF.

Comments on this clonotype: The junction differs from germline at one of its ends, possibly a read error. V usage is TRBV5-4 and J usage is TRBJ2-6, with a possible D match to TRBD2 (6 bases). CDR3 length equals 16 residues. The germline CDR1 and CDR2 sequences are SGHNT and YYREEE (reference sequence). The CDR3 region has the DNA TGTGCCAGCATGCGGGACTCCGCCTCTGGGGCCAACGTCCTGATTTTC. Translated, it gives CASMRDSASGANVLIF.

In this sample, this clonotype turned up a few times. J is TRBJ2-2 and V is TRBV7-3, with a tentative D call TRBD2 (6 bases). The length of the CDR3 is 14 residues. V was cut by 5 bases and J by 6 bases, with 13 bases left in between. The germline V gene has CDR1 SGHTA and CDR2 FQGTGA. The CDR3 DNA reads as TGTGCCAGCAGCCCAGCCTGGGAGGCCGGGGAGCTGTTTTTT. Translation gives CASSPAWEAGELFF. Supplemented by reference TRBV7-3 and TRBJ2-2, the full variable domain reads GAGVSQTPSNKVTEKGKYVELRCDPISGHTALYWYRQSLGQGPEFLIYFQGTGAADDSGLPNDRFFAVRPEGSVSTLKIQRTERGDSAVYLCASSPAWEAGELFFGEGSRLTVL.

This clonotype was seen repeatedly, ten times or more. The V call is TRBV20-1, the J call TRBJ2-5; 8 positions agree with TRBD1. Germline-derived CDR1 and CDR2 are DFQATT and SNEGSKA (reference sequence). The CDR3 covers 13 residues. V dropped 5 bases and J dropped 4; count of bases not matched to a gene: 6. The CDR3 coding sequence is TGCAGTGCTTCACCGACAGGGGCAGAGACCCAGTACTTC. Residues: CSASPTGAETQYF.

This clonotype was detected many times. V is TRBV21-1 and J is TRBJ1-2. TRBV21-1 is given as a pseudogene. This CDR3 spans 15 amino acids. The CDR3: CASRRQGGTNYGYTF. CDR3 nucleotides: TGTGCCAGCAGACGACAAGGCGGTACAAACTATGGCTACACCTTC.

This clonotype showed up just once. The V and J genes are TRBV10-3 and TRBJ2-3; D is uncertain. This CDR3 is 15 amino acids long. V was clipped by 5 bases and J by 1 base, with 13 bases between them. Per germline, CDR1 ENHRY and CDR2 SYGVKD. The CDR3 protein is CAISLSQIRTDTQYF. CDR3 nucleotides: TGTGCCATCAGTTTGTCCCAAATACGCACAGATACGCAGTATTTT.

V and J are TRBV21-1 and TRBJ2-5; the table names TRBD2, a call not compared with the DNA. TRBV21-1 is a recognized pseudogene. The CDR3 extends over 16 amino acids. Written as DNA, the CDR3 is TGTGCCAGCAGCAAAGAAGGAGGGCAGTCCCAAGAGACCCAGTACTTC. It specifies CASSKEGGQSQETQYF.

This clonotype was seen only a few times. The chain links TRBV6-2 or TRBV6-3 to TRBJ2-5; the D is unclear. The CDR3 contains 12 residues. Deletions cut 2 bases from V and 4 bases from J, with 5 bases between. Per germline, CDR1 MNHEY and CDR2 SVGEGT. The CDR3 reads CASSYRRETQYF. The CDR3 DNA sequence: TGTGCCAGCAGTTACCGCAGAGAGACCCAGTACTTC.

This clonotype was observed many times. The J gene is TRBJ1-1, the V gene TRBV7-3; 10 bases align to TRBD1. CDR3 length: 22 residues. The V segment lost 2 bases and the J segment 1 base; nucleotides outside the gene matches: 22. The V gene's germline CDR1 is SGHTA and CDR2 FQGTGA. The CDR3: CASSLGPPGQGIRPKENTEAFF. Here the CDR3 DNA reads TGTGCCAGCAGCTTAGGTCCCCCGGGACAGGGGATCAGGCCGAAGGAGAACACTGAAGCTTTCTTT.

This clonotype was detected a few times. The CDR3 is CASSSKYNEQFF. The CDR3 bases are TGTGCCAGCAGCTCCAAGTACAATGAGCAGTTCTTC. The chain joins TRBV7-6 to TRBJ2-1; no definite D call. This CDR3 is 12 amino acids long. Per the germline V gene, CDR1 is SGHVS and CDR2 is FNYEAQ. V was shortened by 4 bases and J by 4 bases, with 5 bases between the two germline ends.

This clonotype was seen a few times. The chain links TRBV7-9 to TRBJ1-6; D is ambiguous. Per germline, CDR1 SEHNR and CDR2 FQNEAQ (reference sequence). V was trimmed by 5 bases and J by 9 bases, leaving 23 bases between them. CDR3 length: 17 amino acids. In nucleotides, the CDR3 is TGTGCCAGCAGCGTGCCGTCTGGACCCTTATGGTCTTCACCCCTCCACTTT. Amino acid sequence: CASSVPSGPLWSSPLHF.

This chain connects TRBV18 to TRBJ2-5, with 9 positions matching TRBD2. The CDR3 covers 16 residues. V lost 4 bases, J lost 5 bases, and 11 bases stayed unmatched. Per the germline V gene, CDR1 is KGHSH and CDR2 is LQKENI. The CDR3 spells CASSLGLAAGGETQYF. The CDR3 nucleotides are TGTGCCAGCTCACTGGGACTAGCCGCCGGCGGGGAGACCCAGTACTTC.

The chain recombines TRBV7-3 with TRBJ2-5; 8 bases are shared with TRBD2. This CDR3 region has 14 residues. J was trimmed by 4 bases and V by 4 bases; bases with no gene match: 5. Looked up from germline, CDR1 is SGHTA and CDR2 is FQGTGA. CDR3 protein: CASSSGGAGETQYF. The CDR3 nucleotides read TGTGCCAGCAGCTCCGGGGGGGCCGGAGAGACCCAGTACTTC.

This clonotype occurred a few times. The V call is TRBV12-3 or TRBV12-4, the J call TRBJ2-5; unclear D gene. The CDR3 is 14 residues long. V lost 8 bases and J lost 1, with 14 bases in between. CDR3 sequence: CASANSPGQETQYF. DNA of the CDR3: TGTGCCAGCGCCAATTCCCCGGGCCAAGAGACCCAGTACTTC.